This TCR beta chain was obtained from a study of immune cell composition in non-small cell lung cancer. Template was genomic DNA from frozen, unsorted single-cell suspensions. Sequencing used immunoSEQ multiplex PCR; TCRdb keeps in-frame clones, though not all of them. Of some 9,100 clones listed, around 68% are singletons. V gave up 1 base and J gave up 4 bases; unmatched junction bases: 5. There are 17 residues in the CDR3. Germline V gene sequence: CDR1 SEHNR, CDR2 FQNEAQ (reference sequence). This TCR derives from a human donor with non-small cell lung cancer. The rearrangement uses TRBV7-9 and TRBJ2-1; the match to TRBD2 covers 12 bases. Sequencing was done on a sample of lung tumor tissue. The CDR3 DNA follows: TGTGCCAGCAGCTTAGGGCTAGCGGGGGGGAAGTACAATGAGCAGTTCTTC. Its protein is CASSLGLAGGKYNEQFF.